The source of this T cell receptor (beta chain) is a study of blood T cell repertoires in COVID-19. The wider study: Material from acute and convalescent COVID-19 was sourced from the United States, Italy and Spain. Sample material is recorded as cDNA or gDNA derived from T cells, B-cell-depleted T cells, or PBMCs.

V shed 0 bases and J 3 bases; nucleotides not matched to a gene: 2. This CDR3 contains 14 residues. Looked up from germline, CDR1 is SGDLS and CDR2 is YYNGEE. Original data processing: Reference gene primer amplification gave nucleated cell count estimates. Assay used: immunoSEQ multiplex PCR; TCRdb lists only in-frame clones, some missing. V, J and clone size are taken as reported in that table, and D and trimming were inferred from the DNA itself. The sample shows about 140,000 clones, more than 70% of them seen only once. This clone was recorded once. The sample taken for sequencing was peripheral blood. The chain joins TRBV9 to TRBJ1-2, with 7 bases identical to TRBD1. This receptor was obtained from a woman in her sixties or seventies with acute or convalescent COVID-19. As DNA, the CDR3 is TGTGCCAGCAGCGTAGTAACAGGGGACTATGGCTACACCTTC. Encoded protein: CASSVVTGDYGYTF.